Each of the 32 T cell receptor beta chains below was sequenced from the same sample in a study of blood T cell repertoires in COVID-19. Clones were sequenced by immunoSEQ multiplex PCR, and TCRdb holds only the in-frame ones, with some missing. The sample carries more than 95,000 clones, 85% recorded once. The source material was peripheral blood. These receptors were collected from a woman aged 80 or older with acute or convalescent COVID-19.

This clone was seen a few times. The CDR3 reads CASSLALRLNSNQPQHF. The CDR3 DNA follows: TGTGCCAGCAGCTTAGCTCTTAGACTTAATAGCAATCAGCCCCAGCATTTT. V is TRBV7-8 and J is TRBJ1-5; D gene ambiguous. The CDR3 is made up of 17 amino acids. CDR1 and CDR2 (germline): SGHVS, FQNEAQ. V dropped 0 bases and J dropped 0 bases, with 12 bases sitting between them.

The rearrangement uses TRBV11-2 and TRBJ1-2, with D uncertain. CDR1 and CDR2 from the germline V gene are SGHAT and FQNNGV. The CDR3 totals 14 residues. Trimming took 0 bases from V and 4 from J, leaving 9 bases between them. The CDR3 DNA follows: TGTGCCAGCAGCTTAGATCATGGCAGCTATGGCTACACCTTC. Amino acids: CASSLDHGSYGYTF. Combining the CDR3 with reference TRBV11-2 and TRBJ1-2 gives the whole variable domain EAGVAQSPRYKIIEKRQSVAFWCNPISGHATLYWYQQILGQGPKLLIQFQNNGVVDDSQLPKDRFSAERLKGVDSTLKIQPAKLEDSAVYLCASSLDHGSYGYTFGSGTRLTVV.

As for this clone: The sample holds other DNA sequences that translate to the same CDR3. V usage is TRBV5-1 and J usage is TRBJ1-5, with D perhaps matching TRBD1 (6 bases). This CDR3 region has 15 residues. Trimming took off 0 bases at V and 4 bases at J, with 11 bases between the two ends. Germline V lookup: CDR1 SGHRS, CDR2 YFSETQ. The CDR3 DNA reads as TGCGCCAGCAGCTTGGCAGGGCAGGGGAATCAGCCCCAGCATTTT. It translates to CASSLAGQGNQPQHF.

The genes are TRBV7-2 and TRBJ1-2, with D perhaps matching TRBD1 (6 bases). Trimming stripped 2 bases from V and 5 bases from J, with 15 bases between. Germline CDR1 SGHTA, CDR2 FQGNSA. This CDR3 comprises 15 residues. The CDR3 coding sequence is TGTGCCAGCAGCTTAATGTTGTTGCAGGGGTATGGCTACACCTTC. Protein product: CASSLMLLQGYGYTF.

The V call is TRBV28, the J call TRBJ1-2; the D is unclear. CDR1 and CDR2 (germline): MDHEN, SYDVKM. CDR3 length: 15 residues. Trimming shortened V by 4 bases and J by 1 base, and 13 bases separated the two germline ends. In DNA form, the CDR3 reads TGTGCCAGCAGTTCGATCGGCGGCCTTAACTATGGCTACACCTTC. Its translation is CASSSIGGLNYGYTF.

For the CDR3, the DNA is TGTGCCAGCAGCTCGGGGGGTCTCATCGCAACTAATGAAAAACTGTTTTTT. Encoded protein: CASSSGGLIATNEKLFF. The chain combines TRBV5-4 with TRBJ1-4, with D maybe TRBD1 (5 bases). The germline V gene encodes CDR1 SGHNT and CDR2 YYREEE (reference sequence). This CDR3 has 17 amino acids. The ends were cut back, 3 bases at V and 0 bases at J, with 15 bases in the middle.

The CDR3 loop reads CSVVTSGYLETQYF. The CDR3 coding sequence is TGCAGCGTTGTCACTAGCGGTTACCTAGAGACCCAGTACTTC. This chain links TRBV29-1 with TRBJ2-5, with 8 bases lining up with TRBD2. After removal of 4 bases from V and 4 bases from J, the junction contained 8 bases not matched to a gene. Germline-derived CDR1 and CDR2 are SQVTM and ANQGSEA. This CDR3 has 14 amino acids. Using reference TRBV29-1 and TRBJ2-5 for the parts outside the CDR3, the full variable domain is SAVISQKPSRDICQRGTSLTIQCQVDSQVTMMFWYRQQPGQSLTLIATANQGSEATYESGFVIDKFPISRPNLTFSTLTVSNMSPEDSSIYLCSVVTSGYLETQYFGPGTRLLVL.

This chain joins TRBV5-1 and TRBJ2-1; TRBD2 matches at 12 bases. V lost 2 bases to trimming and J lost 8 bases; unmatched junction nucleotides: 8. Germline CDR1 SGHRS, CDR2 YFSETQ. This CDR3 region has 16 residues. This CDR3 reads CASSFPLAGGGDEQFF. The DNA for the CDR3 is TGCGCCAGCAGCTTCCCGCTAGCGGGGGGGGGCGATGAGCAGTTCTTC.

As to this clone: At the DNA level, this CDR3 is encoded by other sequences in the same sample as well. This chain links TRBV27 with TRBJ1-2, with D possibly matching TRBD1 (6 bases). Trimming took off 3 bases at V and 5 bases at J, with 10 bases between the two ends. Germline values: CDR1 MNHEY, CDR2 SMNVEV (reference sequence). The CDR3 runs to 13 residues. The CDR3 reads CASSFRGGYGYTF. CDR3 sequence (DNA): TGTGCCAGCAGTTTCAGGGGAGGGTATGGCTACACCTTC.

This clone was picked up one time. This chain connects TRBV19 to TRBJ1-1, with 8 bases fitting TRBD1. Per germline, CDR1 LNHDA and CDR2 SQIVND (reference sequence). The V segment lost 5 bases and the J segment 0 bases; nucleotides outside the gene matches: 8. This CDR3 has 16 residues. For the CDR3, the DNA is TGTGCCAGTAGTTCCGGGACAGGACTCCTGAACACTGAAGCTTTCTTT. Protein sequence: CASSSGTGLLNTEAFF.

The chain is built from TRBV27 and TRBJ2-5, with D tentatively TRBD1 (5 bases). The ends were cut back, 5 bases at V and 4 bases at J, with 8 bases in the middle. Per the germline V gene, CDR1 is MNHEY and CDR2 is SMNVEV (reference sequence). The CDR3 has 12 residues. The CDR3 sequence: CASSPQGETQYF. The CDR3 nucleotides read TGTGCCAGCAGTCCCCAGGGAGAGACCCAGTACTTC.

The CDR3 protein is CASSPGQRNYGYTF. Written as DNA, the CDR3 is TGTGCCAGCTCACCGGGACAGCGTAACTATGGCTACACCTTC. The genes are TRBV18 and TRBJ1-2, with 7 bases lining up with TRBD1. Germline lookup yields CDR1 KGHSH and CDR2 LQKENI. The V segment lost 3 bases and the J segment 1 base; nucleotides outside the gene matches: 2. The CDR3 has 14 residues.

The CDR3 spells CASSPLGQGTYEQYF. The CDR3 nucleotides are TGTGCCAGCAGCCCTCTTGGACAGGGGACCTACGAGCAGTACTTC. The V and J genes are TRBV9 and TRBJ2-7, with 9 bases that match TRBD1. Germline V CDR1 and CDR2: SGDLS, YYNGEE. V lost 4 bases to trimming and J lost 2 bases; unmatched junction nucleotides: 7. The length of the CDR3 is 15 residues. The variable domain in full, with the rest retrieved from reference TRBV9 and TRBJ2-7, is DSGVTQTPKHLITATGQRVTLRCSPRSGDLSVYWYQQSLDQGLQFLIQYYNGEERAKGNILERFSAQQFPDLHSELNLSSLELGDSALYFCASSPLGQGTYEQYFGPGTRLTVT.

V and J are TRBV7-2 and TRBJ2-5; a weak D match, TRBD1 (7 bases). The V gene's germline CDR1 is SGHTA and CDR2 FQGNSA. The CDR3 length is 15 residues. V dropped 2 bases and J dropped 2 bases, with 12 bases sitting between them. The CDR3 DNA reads TGTGCCAGCAGCTTATTCGGGGGACAGCAAGAGACCCAGTACTTC. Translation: CASSLFGGQQETQYF. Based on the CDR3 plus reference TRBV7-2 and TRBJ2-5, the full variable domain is GAGVSQSPSNKVTEKGKDVELRCDPISGHTALYWYRQSLGQGLEFLIYFQGNSAPDKSGLPSDRFSAERTGGSVSTLTIQRTQQEDSAVYLCASSLFGGQQETQYFGPGTRLLVL.

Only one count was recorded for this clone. The CDR3 DNA follows: TGTGCCAGCAGGAACAGATACACTGAAGCTTTCTTT. It yields the protein CASRNRYTEAFF. The chain employs TRBV6-5 and TRBJ1-1; D uncertain. Germline CDR1 is MNHEY and CDR2 is SVGAGI. V was pared by 6 bases and J by 3 bases, with 8 bases between. The CDR3 has 12 amino acids.

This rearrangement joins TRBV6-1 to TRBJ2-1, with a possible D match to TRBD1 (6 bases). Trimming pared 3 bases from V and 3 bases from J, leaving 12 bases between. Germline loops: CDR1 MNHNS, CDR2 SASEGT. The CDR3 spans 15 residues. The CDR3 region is CASSDGTLDYNEQFF. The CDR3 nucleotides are TGTGCCAGCAGTGACGGGACACTGGACTACAATGAGCAGTTCTTC.

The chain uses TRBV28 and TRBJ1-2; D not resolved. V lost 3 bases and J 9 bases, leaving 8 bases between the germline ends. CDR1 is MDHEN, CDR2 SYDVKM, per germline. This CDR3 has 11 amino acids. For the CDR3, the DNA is TGTGCCAGCAGTTTCGAGAGGAGCTACACCTTC. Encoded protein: CASSFERSYTF.

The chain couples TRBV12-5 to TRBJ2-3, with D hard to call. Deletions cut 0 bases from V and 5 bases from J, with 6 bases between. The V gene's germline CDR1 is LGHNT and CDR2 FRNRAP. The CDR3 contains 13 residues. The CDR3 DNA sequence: TGTGCTAGTGGTTTGGTACTCGGAGATACGCAGTATTTT. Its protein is CASGLVLGDTQYF. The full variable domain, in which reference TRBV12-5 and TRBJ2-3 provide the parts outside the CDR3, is DARVTQTPRHKVTEMGQEVTMRCQPILGHNTVFWYRQTMMQGLELLAYFRNRAPLDDSGMPKDRFSAEMPDATLATLKIQPSEPRDSAVYFCASGLVLGDTQYFGPGTRLTVL.

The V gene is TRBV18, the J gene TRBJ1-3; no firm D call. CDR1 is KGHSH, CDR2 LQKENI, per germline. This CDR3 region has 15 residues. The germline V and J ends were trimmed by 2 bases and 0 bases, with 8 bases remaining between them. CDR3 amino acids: CASSPGPLSGNTIYF. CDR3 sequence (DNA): TGTGCCAGCTCACCAGGCCCGCTCTCTGGAAACACCATATATTTT.

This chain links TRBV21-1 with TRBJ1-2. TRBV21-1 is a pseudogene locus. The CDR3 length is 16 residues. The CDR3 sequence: CASSNGGGAGNYGYTF. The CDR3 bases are TGTGCCAGCAGCAATGGAGGAGGGGCGGGTAACTATGGCTACACCTTC.

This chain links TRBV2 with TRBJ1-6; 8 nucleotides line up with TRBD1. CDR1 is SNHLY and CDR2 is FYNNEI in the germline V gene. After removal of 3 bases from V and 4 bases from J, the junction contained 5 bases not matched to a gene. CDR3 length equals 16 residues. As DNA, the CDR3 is TGTGCCAGCAGTGATTCCGGACAGGGATATAATTCACCCCTCCACTTT. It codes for CASSDSGQGYNSPLHF.

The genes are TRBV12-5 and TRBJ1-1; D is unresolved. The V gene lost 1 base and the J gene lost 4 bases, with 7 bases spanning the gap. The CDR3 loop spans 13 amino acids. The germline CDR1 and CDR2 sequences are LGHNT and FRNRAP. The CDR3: CASGLEPGTEAFF. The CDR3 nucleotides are TGTGCTAGTGGTTTGGAACCCGGCACTGAAGCTTTCTTT.

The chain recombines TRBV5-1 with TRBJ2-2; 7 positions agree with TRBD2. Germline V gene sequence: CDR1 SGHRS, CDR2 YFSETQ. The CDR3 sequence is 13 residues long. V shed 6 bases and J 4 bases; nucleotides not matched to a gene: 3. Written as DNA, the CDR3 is TGCGCCAGCAATGGCGGGGGCACCGGGGAGCTGTTTTTT. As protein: CASNGGGTGELFF.

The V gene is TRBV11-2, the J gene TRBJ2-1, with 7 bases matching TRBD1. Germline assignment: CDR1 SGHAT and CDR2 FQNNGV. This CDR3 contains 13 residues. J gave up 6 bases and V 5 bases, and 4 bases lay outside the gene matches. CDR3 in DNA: TGTGCCAGCAGCCTCGACAGGGCCAATGAGCAGTTCTTC. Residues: CASSLDRANEQFF.

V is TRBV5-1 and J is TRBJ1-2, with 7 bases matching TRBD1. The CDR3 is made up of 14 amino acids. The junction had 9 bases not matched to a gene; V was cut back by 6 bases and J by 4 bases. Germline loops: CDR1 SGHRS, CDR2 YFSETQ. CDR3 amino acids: CASNQEGQSYGYTF. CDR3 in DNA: TGCGCCAGCAACCAGGAGGGACAGTCCTATGGCTACACCTTC.

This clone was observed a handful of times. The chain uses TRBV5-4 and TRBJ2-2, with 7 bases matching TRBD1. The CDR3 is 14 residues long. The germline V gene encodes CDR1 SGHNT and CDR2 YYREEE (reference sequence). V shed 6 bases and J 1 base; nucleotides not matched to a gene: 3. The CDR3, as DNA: TGTGCCAGCAAGGGACAGCAGAACACCGGGGAGCTGTTTTTT. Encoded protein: CASKGQQNTGELFF.

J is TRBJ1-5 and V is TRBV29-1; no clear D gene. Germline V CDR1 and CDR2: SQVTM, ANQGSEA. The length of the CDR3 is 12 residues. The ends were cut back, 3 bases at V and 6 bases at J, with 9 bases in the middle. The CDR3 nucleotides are TGCAGCGTTGAGACGCGGGGTCAGCCCCAGCATTTT. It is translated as CSVETRGQPQHF.

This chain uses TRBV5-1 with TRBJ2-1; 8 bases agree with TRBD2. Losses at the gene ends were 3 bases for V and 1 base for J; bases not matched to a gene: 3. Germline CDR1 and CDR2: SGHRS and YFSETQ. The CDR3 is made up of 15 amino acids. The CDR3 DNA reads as TGCGCCAGCAGCTATAGCGGGACTTCCTACAATGAGCAGTTCTTC. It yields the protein CASSYSGTSYNEQFF.

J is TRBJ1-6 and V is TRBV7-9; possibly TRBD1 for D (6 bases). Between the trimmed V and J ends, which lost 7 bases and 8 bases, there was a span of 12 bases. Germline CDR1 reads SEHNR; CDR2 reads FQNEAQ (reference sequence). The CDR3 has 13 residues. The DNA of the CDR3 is TGTGCCAGCAAGGGAGGGGGATATTCACCCCTCCACTTT. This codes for CASKGGGYSPLHF.

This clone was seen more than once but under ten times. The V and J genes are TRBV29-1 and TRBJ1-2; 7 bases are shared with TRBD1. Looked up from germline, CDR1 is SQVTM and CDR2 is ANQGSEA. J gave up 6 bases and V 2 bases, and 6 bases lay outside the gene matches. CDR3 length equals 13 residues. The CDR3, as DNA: TGCAGCGTTGAATCAGGGGGTCAGGATGGCTACACCTTC. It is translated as CSVESGGQDGYTF.

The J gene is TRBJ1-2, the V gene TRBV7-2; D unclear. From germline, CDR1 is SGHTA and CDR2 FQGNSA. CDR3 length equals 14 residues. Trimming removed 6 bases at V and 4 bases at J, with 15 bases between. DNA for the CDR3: TGTGCCAGCAGACGAGACACAACCTTCTATGGCTACACCTTC. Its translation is CASRRDTTFYGYTF.

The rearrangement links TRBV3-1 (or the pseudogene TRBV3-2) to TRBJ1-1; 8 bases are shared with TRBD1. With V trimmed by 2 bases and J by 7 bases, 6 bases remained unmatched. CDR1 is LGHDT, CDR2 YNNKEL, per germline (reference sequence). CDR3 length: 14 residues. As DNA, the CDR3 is TGTGCCAGCAGCCAATCGCAGGGGGCGGTTGAAGCTTTCTTT. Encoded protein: CASSQSQGAVEAFF.